The present T cell receptor beta chain was sequenced within a study of blood T cell repertoires in COVID-19. From germline, CDR1 is MDHEN and CDR2 SYDVKM. This CDR3 is built from 13 residues. Trimming took 4 bases from V and 7 from J, leaving 11 bases between them. Method: immunoSEQ multiplex PCR; TCRdb's copy keeps in-frame clones and lacks some. The table has 350,000 to 400,000 clones, around 87% seen once. V gene TRBV28 combines with J gene TRBJ1-5; D gene uncertain. Sequences were obtained from PBMCs or T cells enriched from blood (not recorded which). The clonotype originates from a man aged 35-49 years in a cohort exposed to, infected with or recovered from COVID-19 (not recorded which). The CDR3 DNA reads TGTGCCAGCAGTTCCCCGTGGCCCCAGCCCCAGCATTTT. Translation: CASSSPWPQPQHF.